The text below deals with one T cell receptor beta chain. The data stem from a study of blood T cell repertoires in COVID-19. Study-wide background: Collection of acute and convalescent COVID-19 samples took place in the United States, Italy and Spain. From T cells, B-cell-depleted T cells, or PBMCs came the material, which was cDNA or gDNA.

Germline lookup yields CDR1 MDHEN and CDR2 SYDVKM. Trimming stripped 7 bases from V and 3 bases from J, with 9 bases between. The CDR3 sequence is 12 residues long. Per the study methods: It was from reference gene primer amplification that nucleated cell counts were estimated. TCRdb's table, derived via immunoSEQ multiplex PCR, lists solely in-frame clones and lacks some. The V and J calls and clone size are taken from that table; D and trimming were inferred from the DNA. The table includes some 130,000 clones, about 70% detected once. The clonotype was recovered from a man older than 75 with acute or convalescent COVID-19. The sequencing sample was made of peripheral blood. This chain connects TRBV28 to TRBJ1-1, with a tentative D call TRBD1 (6 bases). The CDR3 nucleotides are TGTGCCAGCATAGCAGGGGACACTGAAGCTTTCTTT. Translation gives CASIAGDTEAFF.